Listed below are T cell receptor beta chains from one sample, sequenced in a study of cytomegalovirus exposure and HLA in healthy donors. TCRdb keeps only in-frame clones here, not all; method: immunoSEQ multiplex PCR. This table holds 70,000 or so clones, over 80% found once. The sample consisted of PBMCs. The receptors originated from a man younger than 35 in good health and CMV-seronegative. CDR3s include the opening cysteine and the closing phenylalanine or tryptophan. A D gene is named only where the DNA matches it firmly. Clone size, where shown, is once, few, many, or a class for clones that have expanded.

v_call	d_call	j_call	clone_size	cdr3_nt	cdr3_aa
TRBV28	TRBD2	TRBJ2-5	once	TGTGCCAGCAGACCGGGACTATCATTAGAGACCCAGTACTTC	CASRPGLSLETQYF
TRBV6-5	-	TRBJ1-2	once	TGTGCCAGCAGAGCTTTGACATCGGGGGAGGGAGGCTACACCTTC	CASRALTSGEGGYTF
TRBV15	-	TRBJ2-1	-	TGTGCCACCAGCAGAGATCCCCAGGGAGGCAATGAGCAGTTCTTC	CATSRDPQGGNEQFF
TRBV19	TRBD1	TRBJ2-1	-	TGTGCCAGTAGTATCGACACCGGGACAGGGGCCTACAATGAGCAGTTCTTC	CASSIDTGTGAYNEQFF
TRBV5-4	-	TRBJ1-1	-	TGTGCCAGCAGCTTCCAGGAGGTGACTGAAGCTTTCTTT	CASSFQEVTEAFF
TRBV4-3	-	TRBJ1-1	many	TGCGCCAGCAGCCTCATCGCAGGGAATACTGAAGCTTTCTTT	CASSLIAGNTEAFF
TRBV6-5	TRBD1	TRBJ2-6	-	TGTGCCAGCAGTCAGACAGGGGCCGGGGCCAACGTCCTGACTTTC	CASSQTGAGANVLTF
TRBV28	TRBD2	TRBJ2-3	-	TGTGCCAGCTGGACTAGCGGCACAGATACGCAGTATTTT	CASWTSGTDTQYF
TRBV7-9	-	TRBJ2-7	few	TGTGCCAGCAGCTTAGGCAGGTACGAGCAGTACTTC	CASSLGRYEQYF
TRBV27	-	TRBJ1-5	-	TGTGCCAGCAGTTTATACCCGCAGGGTGGTCAGCCCCAGCATTTT	CASSLYPQGGQPQHF
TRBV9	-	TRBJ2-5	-	TGTGCCAGCGGCCTGGGACTTCAAGAGACCCAGTACTTC	CASGLGLQETQYF
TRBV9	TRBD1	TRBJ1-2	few	TGTGCCAGCAGCCCAGACGGACAGGGATATGGCTACACCTTC	CASSPDGQGYGYTF
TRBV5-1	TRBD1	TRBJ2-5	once	TGCGCCAGCAGCTGGACAGGGGCGAAAGAGACCCAGTACTTC	CASSWTGAKETQYF
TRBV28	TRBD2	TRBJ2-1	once	TGTGCCAGCAGTATTACTAGCGGAAAGCAGTTCTTC	CASSITSGKQFF
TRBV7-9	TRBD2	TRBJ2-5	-	TGTGCCAGCAGCTCCGGTGGGCTAGCGGGAAGAGAGACCCAGTACTTC	CASSSGGLAGRETQYF
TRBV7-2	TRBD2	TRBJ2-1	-	TGTGCCAGCAGCTTAGCGGCGGGAGGGTACAATGAGCAGTTCTTC	CASSLAAGGYNEQFF
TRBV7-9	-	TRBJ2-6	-	TGTGCCAGCAGCTTAGGAGGTTCTGGGGCCAACGTCCTGACTTTC	CASSLGGSGANVLTF
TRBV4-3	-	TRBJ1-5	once	TGCGCCAGCAGCCAAGATTACCAGGGATGGAATCCCCAGCATTTT	CASSQDYQGWNPQHF
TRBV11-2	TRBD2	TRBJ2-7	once	TGTGCCAGCAGCTTGGTCGGGACTAGCGGGATCCTACTCCGGCAGAAGCAGTACTTC	CASSLVGTSGILLRQKQYF
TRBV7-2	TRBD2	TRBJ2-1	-	TGTGCCAGCAGCCATAGCGGGAGCGCCTACAATGAGCAGTTCTTC	CASSHSGSAYNEQFF
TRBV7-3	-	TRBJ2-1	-	TGTGCCAGCAGCCCGGGCCCAGGGGAGCAGTTCTTC	CASSPGPGEQFF
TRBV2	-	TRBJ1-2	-	TGTGCCAGCATAGAACGGAGTCGGATCCGTGGCTACACCTTC	CASIERSRIRGYTF
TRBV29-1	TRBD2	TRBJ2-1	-	TGCAGCGCGACGGGGCTAGCGGGGATCAGCTCCTACAATGAGCAGTTCTTC	CSATGLAGISSYNEQFF
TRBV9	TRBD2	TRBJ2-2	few	TGTGCCAGCAGCGTAGGTCGAGCGGGAGACCGGACCGGGGAGCTGTTTTTT	CASSVGRAGDRTGELFF
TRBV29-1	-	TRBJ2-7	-	TGCAGCGTTGCCAACCGACAGGATTACGAGCAGTACTTC	CSVANRQDYEQYF
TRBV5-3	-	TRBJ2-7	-	TGTGCCAGAAGCCCCAACCCCCGGGACACACAGACCTACGAGCAGTACTTC	CARSPNPRDTQTYEQYF
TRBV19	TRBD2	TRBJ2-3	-	TGTGCCAGTAAGCCGACTAGCAGCACAGATACGCAGTATTTT	CASKPTSSTDTQYF
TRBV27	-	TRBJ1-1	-	TGTGCCAGCAGTCCCCGTAGGACAGCGAACACTGAAGCTTTCTTT	CASSPRRTANTEAFF
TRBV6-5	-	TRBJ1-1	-	TGTGCCAGCAGTTACACAAGGGGAACTGAAGCTTTCTTT	CASSYTRGTEAFF
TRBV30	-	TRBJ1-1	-	TGTGCCTGGAGTGTGGGCAGTAACACTGAAGCTTTCTTT	CAWSVGSNTEAFF
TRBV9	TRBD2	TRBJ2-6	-	TGTGCCAGCAGCGCGGTCTGGTGGGGTAGCGGGATCTCTGGGGCCAACGTCCTGACTTTC	CASSAVWWGSGISGANVLTF
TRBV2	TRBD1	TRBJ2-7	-	TGTGCCAGCAGTGAAAGGCGGACAGGGGGCCAACCTTACGAGCAGTACTTC	CASSERRTGGQPYEQYF
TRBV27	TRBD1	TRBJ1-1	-	TGTGCCAGCACCCAATTCGGGAGGGGGCAGGCTCGAGCTTTCTTT	CASTQFGRGQARAFF
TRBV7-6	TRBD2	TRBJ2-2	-	TGTGCCAGCAGCTTAGATCCTAGCGGGGGGGCGGACACCGGGGAGCTGTTTTTT	CASSLDPSGGADTGELFF
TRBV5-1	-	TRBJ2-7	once	TGCGCCAGCAGCTTAACAGGGGGACTACTCGAGCAGTACTTC	CASSLTGGLLEQYF
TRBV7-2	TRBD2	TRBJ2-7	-	TGTGCCAGCAGCTTGACTAGCGGGTCCTACGAGCAGTACTTC	CASSLTSGSYEQYF
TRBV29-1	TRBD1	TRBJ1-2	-	TGCAGCGTTAAGGGGGCGGGGGGCTACACCTTC	CSVKGAGGYTF
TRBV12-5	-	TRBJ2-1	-	TGTGCTAGCCCGCTGGCAGGCGTGAACAATGAGCAGTTCTTC	CASPLAGVNNEQFF
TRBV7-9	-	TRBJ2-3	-	TGTGCCAGCAGCTTAGGAGACCGGGACACAGATACGCAGTATTTT	CASSLGDRDTDTQYF
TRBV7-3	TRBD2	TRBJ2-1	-	TGTGCCAGCAGCCTCTCCGGGACTAGCGGGGGCTATGAGCAGTTCTTC	CASSLSGTSGGYEQFF
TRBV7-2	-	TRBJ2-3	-	TGTGCCAGCAGCCTTAGGGGGAGTGTTGATACGCAGTATTTT	CASSLRGSVDTQYF
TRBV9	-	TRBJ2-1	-	TGTGCCAGCAGCGTAGAGTCTCGGTTGGTCCGGGAGCAGTTCTTC	CASSVESRLVREQFF
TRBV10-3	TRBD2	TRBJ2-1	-	TGTGCCATAACTAGCGGGGACTACAATGAGCAGTTCTTC	CAITSGDYNEQFF
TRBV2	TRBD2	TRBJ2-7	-	TGTGCCAGCAGGCCCCCGCTAGCGGGGATCTACGAGCAGTACTTC	CASRPPLAGIYEQYF
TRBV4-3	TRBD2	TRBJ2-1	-	TGCGCCAGCAGCCAAGCAGGCGGGAGGGCCTTCAGGGATGAGCAGTTCTTC	CASSQAGGRAFRDEQFF
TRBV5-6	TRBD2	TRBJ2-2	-	TGTGCCAGCAGCTTGAGAAGTCCTAGCGGGAGTACCGGGGAGCTGTTTTTT	CASSLRSPSGSTGELFF
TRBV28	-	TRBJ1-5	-	TGTGCCAGCAGTTTAGGCCGATATCAGCCCCAGCATTTT	CASSLGRYQPQHF
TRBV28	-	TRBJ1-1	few	TGTGCCAGCAGAGAAGACAGGAACACTGAAGCTTTCTTT	CASREDRNTEAFF
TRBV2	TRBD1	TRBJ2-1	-	TGTGCCAGCAGTCTGGACAGGGCGGGATACAATGAGCAGTTCTTC	CASSLDRAGYNEQFF
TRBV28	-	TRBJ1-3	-	TGTGCCAGCAGTGAACGGCGACTTGGAAACACCATATATTTT	CASSERRLGNTIYF
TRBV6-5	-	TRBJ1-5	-	TGTGCCAGCAGAGAAAGCTTCAATCAGCCCCAGCATTTT	CASRESFNQPQHF